This is a list of T cell receptor beta chains from one sample in a study of shared clonotypes between healthy human individuals. Sequencing was performed with immunoSEQ multiplex PCR; in TCRdb, only in-frame clones are kept and a portion is missing. The data contain millions of clones, about 95% of them singletons. The specimen was naive CD8+ T cells sorted from blood. These receptors originate from a man younger than 30 in good health. The CDR3 runs from the conserved cysteine through the conserved F or W. A D gene is named only where the DNA matches it firmly. Some rows mark clone size as missing; the rest say once, few, many or name a class of expanded clone.

j_gene,abundance,d_gene,v_gene,CDR3nt,CDR3aa
TRBJ2-5,NA,NA,TRBV28,TGTGCCAGCAGTTTAAATTCCGAGGGGCCCACGGGGACCCAGTACTTC,CASSLNSEGPTGTQYF
TRBJ2-1,NA,TRBD2,TRBV15,TGTGCCACCAGTACTCTTCTAGCGGGGGGCCCCAATGAGCAGTTCTTC,CATSTLLAGGPNEQFF
TRBJ2-1,NA,TRBD2,TRBV19,TGTGCCAGTAGTATCGGGCTAGCGGGATCTAGTCTAATTAATGAGCAGTTCTTC,CASSIGLAGSSLINEQFF
TRBJ2-1,NA,NA,TRBV4-3,TGCGCCAGCAGCCAAGGGAGGAATGAGCAGTTCTTC,CASSQGRNEQFF
TRBJ1-2,NA,NA,TRBV4-1,TGCGCCAGCAGCCAAGGTACCGGGACCGGATATGGCTACACCTTC,CASSQGTGTGYGYTF
TRBJ2-7,NA,TRBD2,TRBV5-4,TGTGCCAGCAGCTCCCCGGAGCGGGGGTTCTCCTACGAGCAGTACTTC,CASSSPERGFSYEQYF
TRBJ1-2,NA,NA,TRBV27,TGTGCCAGCGGACAGCGCTATGGCTACACCTTC,CASGQRYGYTF
TRBJ2-1,NA,NA,TRBV9,TGTGCCAGCAGCGTAGGGGTAAATTACAATGAGCAGTTCTTC,CASSVGVNYNEQFF
TRBJ1-1,NA,NA,TRBV28,TGTGCCAGCCAGATCCGGGCCTGGAACACTGAAGCTTTCTTT,CASQIRAWNTEAFF
TRBJ2-1,NA,NA,TRBV4-1,TGCGCCAGCAGCCAAGTGTCGACTTACAATGAGCAGTTCTTC,CASSQVSTYNEQFF
TRBJ1-5,NA,NA,TRBV28,TGTGCCAGCAGTTTCAGGCAGCCGGTCGTGCCCCAGCATTTT,CASSFRQPVVPQHF
TRBJ2-3,once,TRBD2,TRBV13,TGTGCCAGCAGCCACTATAGCGGGGGGGCCGAAGATACGCAGTATTTT,CASSHYSGGAEDTQYF
TRBJ1-2,NA,NA,TRBV25-1,TGTGCCAGCAGTTTCGCGACAGCGGCGGATGGCTACACCTTC,CASSFATAADGYTF
TRBJ1-6,NA,NA,TRBV5-6,TGTGCCAGCAGCTTGGAGAATTCACCCCTCCACTTT,CASSLENSPLHF
TRBJ2-5,NA,NA,TRBV9,TGTGCCAGCAGCGTAAGCCTTACCGGGAACTGGGAGACCCAGTACTTC,CASSVSLTGNWETQYF
TRBJ2-1,NA,NA,TRBV29-1,TGCAGCGTTGTGAGGAACAATGAGCAGTTCTTC,CSVVRNNEQFF
TRBJ2-1,NA,NA,TRBV5-1,TGCGCCAGCAGCTCAACGGACGGGTACAATGAGCAGTTCTTC,CASSSTDGYNEQFF
TRBJ2-7,NA,NA,TRBV10-3,TGTGCCATCAGTGACCCGGGACTGACTTACGAGCAGTACTTC,CAISDPGLTYEQYF
TRBJ1-1,NA,NA,TRBV6-5,TGTGCCAGCAGCAGCTCGGTAGGGTGGAGGGGAGCTTTCTTT,CASSSSVGWRGAFF
TRBJ1-2,few,NA,TRBV5-6,TGTGCCAGCAGTTGGACCGCATCCTATGATGGCTACACCTTC,CASSWTASYDGYTF
TRBJ1-6,NA,NA,TRBV27,TGTGCCAGCAGGGTAGGCTCCTTAGGTTCACCCCTCCACTTT,CASRVGSLGSPLHF
TRBJ1-5,NA,NA,TRBV19,TGTGCCAGTTGCCCAAGAGAATGGACGCAGCCCCAGCATTTT,CASCPREWTQPQHF
TRBJ2-1,NA,NA,TRBV27,TGTGCCAGCGGATTATCAGCCGGGACGGGGAACAATGAGCAGTTCTTC,CASGLSAGTGNNEQFF
TRBJ1-1,NA,TRBD1,TRBV28,TGTGCCAGCCGGCTCGTCCCGGGACAGGGCAGGTTGGGTTTCTTT,CASRLVPGQGRLGFF
TRBJ2-5,NA,TRBD1,TRBV5-1,TGCGCCAGCAGCTTCCGGGACAGTAACCAAGAGACCCAGTACTTC,CASSFRDSNQETQYF
TRBJ2-5,NA,TRBD2,TRBV5-1,TGCGCCAATCCTAGCGGCCAAGAGACCCAGTACTTC,CANPSGQETQYF
TRBJ1-5,NA,TRBD1,TRBV9,TGTGCCAGCAGCGGGGGATTTGAGGAAGGGGGCCAGCCCCAGCATTTT,CASSGGFEEGGQPQHF
TRBJ1-2,NA,NA,TRBV29-1,TGCAGCGTTGAAGATCAAGGTCAAGGGGGTTATGGCTACACCTTC,CSVEDQGQGGYGYTF
TRBJ2-6,NA,NA,TRBV10-3,TGTGCCATCAGTGAGTCCGGAGCTCTAGGGGCCAACGTCCTGACTTTC,CAISESGALGANVLTF
TRBJ2-5,NA,NA,TRBV7-9,TGTGCCAGCAGCTCTGGTTCAGAGACCCAGTACTTC,CASSSGSETQYF
TRBJ1-4,NA,TRBD1,TRBV4-3,TGCGCCAGCAGCCAAGATAATCGGGACAGGGGGCTCGGGGAAAAACTGTTTTTT,CASSQDNRDRGLGEKLFF
TRBJ1-2,NA,TRBD1,TRBV10-2,TGCGCCAGCAGTGTCGGACAGGGGGATGGCTACACCTTC,CASSVGQGDGYTF
TRBJ1-4,NA,TRBD1,TRBV5-1,TGCGCCAGCAGCCCTGACAGGGGGCCGGCAACTAATGAAAAACTGTTTTTT,CASSPDRGPATNEKLFF
TRBJ2-7,once,NA,TRBV19,TGTGCCAGTAGTCCCCAATTGCGCTACGAGCAGTACTTC,CASSPQLRYEQYF
TRBJ2-7,NA,NA,TRBV6-1,TGTGCCAGCAGTGCGGGCGGTACCTACGAGCAGTACTTC,CASSAGGTYEQYF
TRBJ2-3,NA,TRBD2,TRBV6-5,TGTGCCAGCAGTTCCGGACTAGCGGGAGCAGATACGCAGTATTTT,CASSSGLAGADTQYF
TRBJ2-7,once,TRBD2,TRBV9,TGTGCCAGCAGCGTAGTTGGACTAGCGGGGGACGAGCAGTACTTC,CASSVVGLAGDEQYF
TRBJ2-3,NA,TRBD2,TRBV7-2,TGTGCCAGCAGCTTTTTAGCGGGGGGCACAGATACGCAGTATTTT,CASSFLAGGTDTQYF
TRBJ2-5,NA,NA,TRBV4-2,TGTGCCAGCAGCGGAGGACTCCTACAAGAGACCCAGTACTTC,CASSGGLLQETQYF
TRBJ2-5,NA,NA,TRBV7-2,TGTGCCAGCAGCTTAGGATCCGGGAACCAAGAGACCCAGTACTTC,CASSLGSGNQETQYF
TRBJ1-4,NA,TRBD1,TRBV29-1,TGCAGCGTGCCGGGACAGCTAAATGAAAAACTGTTTTTT,CSVPGQLNEKLFF
TRBJ1-1,NA,NA,TRBV6-1,TGTGCCAGCATCTGGGGGCCGGTTGGAGCTTTCTTT,CASIWGPVGAFF